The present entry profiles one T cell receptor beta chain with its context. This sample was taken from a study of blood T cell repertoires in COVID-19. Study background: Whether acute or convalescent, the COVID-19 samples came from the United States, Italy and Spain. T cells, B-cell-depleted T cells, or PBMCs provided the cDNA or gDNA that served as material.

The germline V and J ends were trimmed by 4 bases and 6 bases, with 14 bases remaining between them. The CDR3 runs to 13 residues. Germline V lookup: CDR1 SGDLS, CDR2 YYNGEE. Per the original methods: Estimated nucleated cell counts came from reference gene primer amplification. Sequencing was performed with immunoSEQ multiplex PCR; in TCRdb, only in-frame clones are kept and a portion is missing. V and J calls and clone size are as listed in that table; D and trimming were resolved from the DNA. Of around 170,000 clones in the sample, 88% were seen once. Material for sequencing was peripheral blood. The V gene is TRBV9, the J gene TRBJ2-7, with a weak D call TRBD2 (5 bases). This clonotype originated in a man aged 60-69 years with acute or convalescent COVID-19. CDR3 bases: TGTGCCAGCAGCCCCCGTGCCGGGATCGAGCAGTACGTC. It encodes CASSPRAGIEQYV.